Listed here are 27 T cell receptor beta chains from one sample, sequenced in a study of blood T cells in healthy people across ages. For the second PCR, which ran for about 6 to 11 cycles, a sample-barcoded 5' primer and a J-beta primer mix were used. In TCRdb, the 5' RACE reads were re-called with MiXCR into one record per CDR3 protein. The data hold around 1.7 million distinct CDR3 sequences, with roughly 28% observed a single time. Sequencing was done on a sample of blood. Receptor source: a woman aged 25-40 years in good health.

This clonotype was detected only a few times. The genes are TRBV19 and TRBJ2-2, with a weak D call TRBD2 (6 bases). Germline V CDR1 and CDR2: LNHDA, SQIVND (reference sequence). CDR3 length equals 15 residues. The V end was cut by 5 bases, the J end by 4 bases, with 14 bases between. The CDR3 region is CASSSQGGVTGELFF. CDR3 coding DNA: TGTGCCAGTAGTTCCCAGGGCGGGGTCACCGGGGAGCTGTTTTTT.

There are a few counts of this clonotype. V and J are TRBV12-3 or TRBV12-4 and TRBJ2-5; the D gene is possibly TRBD2 (5 bases). Deletions cut 3 bases from V and 3 bases from J, with 20 bases between. CDR3 length: 17 residues. CDR3: CASSFSQGGREEETQYF. DNA of the CDR3: TGTGCCAGCAGTTTTTCCCAAGGAGGCCGCGAAGAAGAGACCCAGTACTTC.

J is TRBJ1-2 and V is TRBV6-2 or TRBV6-3; D uncertain. Germline V gene data show CDR1 as MNHEY and CDR2 as SVGEGT. The CDR3 has 17 amino acids. V dropped 6 bases and J dropped 5 bases, with 25 bases sitting between them. Written as DNA, the CDR3 is TGTGCCAGCAGAAGCGCCTCGGGAGAACTTTTGGTTTATGGCTACACCTTC. The encoded protein is CASRSASGELLVYGYTF.

The chain carries TRBV9 and TRBJ2-1; 9 bases line up with TRBD2. V dropped 0 bases and J dropped 2; count of bases not matched to a gene: 3. This CDR3 has 16 amino acids. CDR1 SGDLS and CDR2 YYNGEE come from the germline V gene. CDR3 nucleotides: TGTGCCAGCAGCGTAGAGGAGCGGGGGGCCTACAATGAGCAGTTCTTC. Protein product: CASSVEERGAYNEQFF.

V is TRBV5-5 and J is TRBJ2-1; D remains unclear. The germline CDR1 and CDR2 sequences are SGHKS and YYEKEE (reference sequence). V was shortened by 1 base and J by 0 bases, with 8 bases between the two germline ends. The CDR3 is 15 amino acids. CDR3 amino acids: CASSLMASSYNEQFF. CDR3 sequence (DNA): TGTGCCAGCAGCTTGATGGCGAGCTCCTACAATGAGCAGTTCTTC.

This clonotype was seen more than once but under ten times. The chain links TRBV12-3 or TRBV12-4 to TRBJ2-1, with a possible D match to TRBD2 (7 bases). The V end was cut by 6 bases, the J end by 7 bases, with 16 bases between. The CDR3 is 14 amino acids. CDR3 DNA sequence: TGTGCCAGCAGGGGGGGGGGCTCTTGGAATGAGCAGTTCTTC. Protein product: CASRGGGSWNEQFF.

This chain connects TRBV30 to TRBJ2-7; possible D gene TRBD2, 5 bases. Per the germline V gene, CDR1 is GTSNPN and CDR2 is SVGIG (reference sequence). CDR3 length equals 16 residues. With 3 bases removed from V and 0 bases from J, the gap between germline ends came to 18 bases. The DNA of the CDR3 is TGTGCCTGGAGCCCCGGCCCTGCGGGTACCTCCTACGAGCAGTACTTC. Amino acids: CAWSPGPAGTSYEQYF.

The V gene is TRBV9, the J gene TRBJ2-1; tentative D call: TRBD1 (6 bases). The J call is doubtful: the DNA matches TRBJ2-7 better. The CDR3 totals 15 residues. Germline V gene lookup returns CDR1 SGDLS and CDR2 YYNGEE. This chain's CDR3 is CASSSEGVAMNEQYF. The DNA for the CDR3 is TGTGCCAGCAGCTCAGAGGGGGTAGCCATGAATGAGCAGTACTTC.

This clonotype showed up just a few times. The V and J genes are TRBV6-5 and TRBJ2-3; D remains unclear. Looked up from germline, CDR1 is MNHEY and CDR2 is SVGAGI. The V gene lost 6 bases and the J gene lost 2 bases, with 9 bases spanning the gap. The CDR3 has 13 residues. CDR3 amino acids: CASRRRYTDTQYF. The CDR3 DNA sequence: TGTGCCAGCAGACGCAGGTACACAGATACGCAGTATTTT.

This chain uses TRBV20-1 with TRBJ1-2; D gene ambiguous. V lost 5 bases to trimming and J lost 4 bases, with 14 bases between them. Germline loops: CDR1 DFQATT, CDR2 SNEGSKA (reference sequence). The CDR3 sequence is 13 residues long. Here the CDR3 DNA reads TGCAGTGCTGAATACGGGCGACTCTATGGCTACACCTTC. It specifies CSAEYGRLYGYTF.

Only one count was recorded for this clonotype. The chain has TRBV20-1 and TRBJ2-7; D not certain. The CDR3 is 16 amino acids. V was shortened by 1 base and J by 2 bases, with 18 bases between the two germline ends. Germline CDR1 reads DFQATT; CDR2 reads SNEGSKA (reference sequence). As DNA, the CDR3 is TGCAGTGCTAGAGCTTTAGAGGTACCTAGACCCTACGAGCAGTACTTC. Translating it yields CSARALEVPRPYEQYF.

A word on this clonotype: Sequence at one end of the junction differs from germline and may be a read error. The chain is built from TRBV28 and TRBJ1-5; 8 bases align to TRBD1. This CDR3 has 15 residues. Looked up from germline, CDR1 is MDHEN and CDR2 is SYDVKM. The CDR3 reads CAGRPTGGKGQPQHF. For the CDR3, the DNA is TGTGCCGGCAGACCCACAGGGGGGAAGGGTCAGCCCCAGCATTTT.

There are many counts of this clonotype. This chain uses TRBV5-1 with TRBJ2-7; D is undetermined. The CDR3 length is 14 residues. Germline CDR1 is SGHRS and CDR2 is YFSETQ. With 4 bases removed from V and 4 bases from J, the gap between germline ends came to 15 bases. CDR3 coding DNA: TGCGCCAGCAGCGGTCGACCTAAACCTTACGAGCAGTACTTC. Protein: CASSGRPKPYEQYF.

As concerns this clonotype: With a much larger clone just one base away, this may be a read error. The chain combines TRBV6-5 with TRBJ1-1, with a weak D call TRBD1 (5 bases). The V and J ends lost 7 bases and 6 bases respectively, with 18 bases between them. This CDR3 contains 14 residues. Germline V gene lookup returns CDR1 MNHEY and CDR2 SVGAGI. Here the CDR3 reads CASTTSGRYAEAFF. The CDR3 DNA reads TGTGCCAGCACAACATCAGGGAGGTACGCTGAAGCTTTCTTT.

This clonotype was seen more than once but under ten times. V and J are TRBV14 and TRBJ1-1; weak D call: TRBD1 (5 bases). Per the germline V gene, CDR1 is SGHDN and CDR2 is FVKESK. This CDR3 has 11 residues. With 4 bases removed from V and 11 bases from J, the gap between germline ends came to 11 bases. CDR3 DNA: TGTGCCAGCAGCCCCGAAGGGGCGGCTTTCTTT. It is translated as CASSPEGAAFF.

This clonotype was counted between two and nine times. This chain uses TRBV7-3 with TRBJ2-7; D possibly matches TRBD1 or TRBD2 (5 bases each). Germline CDR1 is SGHTA and CDR2 is FQGTGA. V lost 2 bases, J lost 2 bases, and 25 bases lay in between. The CDR3 extends over 19 amino acids. This chain's CDR3 is CASSLYGTANPASTYEQYF. CDR3 coding DNA: TGTGCCAGCAGCTTATATGGGACGGCAAATCCAGCATCTACCTACGAGCAGTACTTC.

This clonotype was observed a handful of times. The DNA of the CDR3 is TGTGCCAGCAGCCAAGTGCAGGTTAATGAAAAACTGTTTTTT. Protein product: CASSQVQVNEKLFF. The genes are TRBV14 and TRBJ1-4; no firm D call. The CDR3 runs 14 residues. CDR1 and CDR2 (germline): SGHDN, FVKESK. V was pared by 1 base and J by 4 bases, with 7 bases between.

This clonotype showed up just a few times. V is TRBV6-5 and J is TRBJ2-7; no clear D gene. CDR3 size: 13 residues. Germline CDR1 reads MNHEY; CDR2 reads SVGAGI. V lost 0 bases and J lost 7, with 10 bases in between. The DNA for the CDR3 is TGTGCCAGCAGTTACTCGAACCCCAATGAGCAGTACTTC. This codes for CASSYSNPNEQYF.

This clonotype was found many times. V is TRBV10-2 and J is TRBJ2-1; no clear D gene. Trimming pared 4 bases from V and 1 base from J, leaving 5 bases between. The CDR3 runs 13 residues. Germline V gives CDR1 WSHSY, CDR2 SAAADI. Written as DNA, the CDR3 is TGCGCCAGCAGTGGCGCATCCTACAATGAGCAGTTCTTC. This sequence encodes CASSGASYNEQFF.

The gene calls are TRBV20-1 and TRBJ2-3; possibly TRBD2 for D (8 bases). CDR1 and CDR2 from the germline V gene are DFQATT and SNEGSKA (reference sequence). The CDR3 has 16 residues. V dropped 4 bases and J dropped 2 bases, with 19 bases sitting between them. CDR3 amino acids: CSAIYRGGGPTDTQYF. CDR3 coding DNA: TGCAGTGCTATATACAGGGGCGGGGGGCCCACAGATACGCAGTATTTT.

Many counts were recorded for this clonotype. The chain carries TRBV20-1 and TRBJ2-5; TRBD2 agrees at 7 bases. This CDR3 has 14 residues. V was pared by 0 bases and J by 5 bases, with 6 bases of the junction left unmatched. Germline V gene data show CDR1 as DFQATT and CDR2 as SNEGSKA (reference sequence). CDR3: CSARDGGEKETQYF. In DNA, the CDR3 is TGCAGTGCTAGAGATGGGGGGGAGAAGGAGACCCAGTACTTC.

A few counts support this clonotype. The rearrangement uses TRBV20-1 and TRBJ2-7, with D perhaps being TRBD1 or TRBD2 (5 bases each). CDR3 length equals 15 residues. The germline gives CDR1 DFQATT, CDR2 SNEGSKA (reference sequence). The V end lost 3 bases, the J end lost 2 bases, and 17 bases lay between the germline ends. The CDR3 spells CSARPGTEDTYEQYF. The CDR3 DNA reads TGCAGTGCTAGGCCCGGGACGGAGGATACCTACGAGCAGTACTTC.

This clonotype was observed once. The chain carries TRBV5-5 and TRBJ2-1, with TRBD2 matching 8 bases. The V segment lost 2 bases and the J segment 4 bases; nucleotides outside the gene matches: 11. Germline V gene lookup returns CDR1 SGHKS and CDR2 YYEKEE (reference sequence). The CDR3 extends over 17 amino acids. The DNA for the CDR3 is TGTGCCAGCAGCTTCAGTCCATCAGCGGGAGTATACAATGAGCAGTTCTTC. This encodes CASSFSPSAGVYNEQFF.

In this sample, this clonotype turned up a few times. V usage is TRBV12-3 or TRBV12-4 and J usage is TRBJ2-1; 9 bases align to TRBD2. Trimming removed 5 bases from V and 9 bases from J; junction bases left unmatched: 14. This CDR3 comprises 16 residues. CDR3 nucleotides: TGTGCCAGCAGTCGCAGCGGGAGGACGCCGGGCGGTGAGCAGTTCTTC. Translated, it gives CASSRSGRTPGGEQFF.

At least ten counts were recorded for this clonotype. The chain recombines TRBV9 with TRBJ2-1, with 10 bases aligning to TRBD2. The CDR3 has 15 residues. The J segment lost 7 bases and the V segment lost 1 base, leaving 5 bases of the junction unmatched. Germline V lookup: CDR1 SGDLS, CDR2 YYNGEE. CDR3 DNA sequence: TGTGCCAGCAGCGTAAGCACTAGCGGGGAAAATGAGCAGTTCTTC. Translating it yields CASSVSTSGENEQFF.

The sample holds many counts of this clonotype. This chain joins TRBV20-1 and TRBJ2-3, with a possible D match to TRBD2 (6 bases). CDR1 and CDR2 from the germline V gene are DFQATT and SNEGSKA (reference sequence). V lost 5 bases and J lost 4, with 16 bases in between. CDR3 size: 14 residues. CDR3 DNA sequence: TGCAGTGCTGTAGGACTGGGGGGTGCAGATACGCAGTATTTT. This translates into CSAVGLGGADTQYF.

This clonotype was observed a few times. DNA of the CDR3: TGCGCCAGCAGCCGCAGAGATACAGGGAAACTTTGGAGCGAGCAGTACTTC. Translation gives CASSRRDTGKLWSEQYF. This chain joins TRBV5-1 and TRBJ2-7, with D possibly being TRBD1 (6 bases). Germline V gene sequence: CDR1 SGHRS, CDR2 YFSETQ. The CDR3 length is 17 residues. Trimming took off 4 bases at V and 6 bases at J, with 26 bases between the two ends. The variable domain in full, completed from reference TRBV5-1 and TRBJ2-7, reads KAGVTQTPRYLIKTRGQQVTLSCSPISGHRSVSWYQQTPGQGLQFLFEYFSETQRNKGNFPGRFSGRQFSNSRSEMNVSTLELGDSALYLCASSRRDTGKLWSEQYFGPGTRLTVT.